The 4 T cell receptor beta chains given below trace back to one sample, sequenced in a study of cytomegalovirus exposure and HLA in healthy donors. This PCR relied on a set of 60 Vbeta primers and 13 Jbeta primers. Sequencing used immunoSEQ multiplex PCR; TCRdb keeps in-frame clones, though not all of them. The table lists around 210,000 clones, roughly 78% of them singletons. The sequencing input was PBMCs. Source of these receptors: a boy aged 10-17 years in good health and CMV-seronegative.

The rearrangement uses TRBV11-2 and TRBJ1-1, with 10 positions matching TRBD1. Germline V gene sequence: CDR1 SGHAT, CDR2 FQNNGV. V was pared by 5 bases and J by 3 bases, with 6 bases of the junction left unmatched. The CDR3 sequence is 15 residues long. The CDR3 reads CASSPRDRGDTEAFF. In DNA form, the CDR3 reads TGTGCCAGCAGCCCCAGGGACAGGGGAGACACTGAAGCTTTCTTT.

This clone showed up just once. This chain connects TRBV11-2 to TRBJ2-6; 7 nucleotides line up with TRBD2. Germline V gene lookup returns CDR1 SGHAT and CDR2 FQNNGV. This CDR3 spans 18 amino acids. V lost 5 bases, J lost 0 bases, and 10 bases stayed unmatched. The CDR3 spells CASSRWEGGSSGANVLTF. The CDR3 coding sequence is TGTGCCAGCAGCCGATGGGAGGGAGGGTCCTCTGGGGCCAACGTCCTGACTTTC.

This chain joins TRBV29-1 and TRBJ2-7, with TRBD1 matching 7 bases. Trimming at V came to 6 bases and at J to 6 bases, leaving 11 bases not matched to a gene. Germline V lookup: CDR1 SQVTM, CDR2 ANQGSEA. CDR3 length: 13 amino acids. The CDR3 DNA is TGCAGCGTGGGAGACAGGGTTGGGACCGAGCAGTACTTC. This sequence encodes CSVGDRVGTEQYF.

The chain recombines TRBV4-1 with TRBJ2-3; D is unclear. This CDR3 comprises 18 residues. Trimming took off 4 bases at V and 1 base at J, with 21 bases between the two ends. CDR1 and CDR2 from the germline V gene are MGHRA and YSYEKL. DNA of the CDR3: TGCGCCAGCAGCCGAAGCGTCGTCACCGGCAAACGCACAGATACGCAGTATTTT. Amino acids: CASSRSVVTGKRTDTQYF.